The 15 T cell receptor beta chains given below trace back to one sample, sequenced in a study of shared clonotypes between healthy human individuals. Repertoires were generated with immunoSEQ multiplex PCR, while TCRdb's copy carries only in-frame clones and drops some. The table has more than 2 million clones, roughly 95% seen once. Positively selected for CCR7, the CD45RO-negative cells used as naive CD8 cells excluded terminally differentiated effector memory CD45RA+ cells. The sequenced sample consisted of naive CD8+ T cells sorted from blood. The origin of the receptors is a man aged 18 to 29 in good health.

The chain uses TRBV5-6 and TRBJ2-2, with D maybe TRBD2 (7 bases). The ends were cut back, 3 bases at V and 4 bases at J, with 16 bases in the middle. The CDR3 loop spans 16 amino acids. CDR1 is SGHDT, CDR2 YYEEEE, per germline. CDR3 coding DNA: TGTGCCAGCAGCTCTTTCTGGGGGGGCACCACCGGGGAGCTGTTTTTT. Its protein product is CASSSFWGGTTGELFF.

This chain connects TRBV4-1 to TRBJ1-1; D is uncertain. Between the trimmed V and J ends, which lost 4 bases and 2 bases, there was a span of 8 bases. This CDR3 is 13 amino acids long. Germline CDR1 and CDR2: MGHRA and YSYEKL. CDR3 nucleotide sequence: TGCGCCAGCAGCCTCGAGGTTAACACTGAAGCTTTCTTT. It is translated as CASSLEVNTEAFF.

The J gene is TRBJ1-4, the V gene TRBV28; tentatively, D is TRBD1 (5 bases). CDR3 size: 13 residues. The germline CDR1 and CDR2 sequences are MDHEN and SYDVKM. Trimming pared 7 bases from V and 5 bases from J, leaving 11 bases between. CDR3 nucleotide sequence: TGTGCCAGCATCGGGACGGTAAATGAAAAACTGTTTTTT. Translated: CASIGTVNEKLFF.

This chain links TRBV10-1 with TRBJ2-1; TRBD2 aligns across 7 bases. Germline CDR1 is WNHNN and CDR2 is SYGVQD (reference sequence). The CDR3 has 15 amino acids. Trimming at V came to 0 bases and at J to 5 bases, leaving 4 bases not matched to a gene. The CDR3 protein is CASSESITSDNEQFF. DNA for the CDR3: TGCGCCAGCAGTGAGTCGATCACTAGCGACAATGAGCAGTTCTTC.

This clone was counted a few times. The same CDR3 is also encoded by other DNA sequences in this sample. The rearrangement joins TRBV5-6 to TRBJ1-5, with D unclear. CDR3 length equals 12 residues. V was shortened by 2 bases and J by 3 bases, with 3 bases between the two germline ends. The V gene's germline CDR1 is SGHDT and CDR2 YYEEEE. The CDR3 region has the DNA TGTGCCAGCAGCTTTCTCAATCAGCCCCAGCATTTT. This encodes CASSFLNQPQHF.

This chain connects TRBV30 to TRBJ1-1; D uncertain. Germline V lookup: CDR1 GTSNPN, CDR2 SVGIG (reference sequence). The ends were cut back, 4 bases at V and 4 bases at J, with 10 bases in the middle. The CDR3 contains 12 residues. CDR3 sequence (DNA): TGTGCCTGGACTGACCCCAGCACTGAAGCTTTCTTT. Its protein product is CAWTDPSTEAFF.

CDR3 bases: TGTGCCAGCAGCGTAGGAAGTTCTCCGGGACCGGGGAACACTGAAGCTTTCTTT. Translation: CASSVGSSPGPGNTEAFF. The chain employs TRBV9 and TRBJ1-1; D is perhaps TRBD1 (5 bases). This CDR3 has 18 amino acids. Germline lookup yields CDR1 SGDLS and CDR2 YYNGEE. The germline V and J ends were trimmed by 0 bases and 1 base, with 19 bases remaining between them.

The chain employs TRBV2 and TRBJ1-1; no clear D gene. The germline V and J ends were trimmed by 7 bases and 3 bases, with 12 bases remaining between them. In germline, CDR1 is SNHLY, CDR2 FYNNEI. The CDR3 is 13 amino acids. The CDR3 reads CASKGGSDTEAFF. The CDR3 region has the DNA TGTGCCAGCAAGGGTGGGAGCGACACTGAAGCTTTCTTT.

This chain uses TRBV7-2 with TRBJ2-7; D unresolved. The CDR3 runs to 13 residues. The germline V gene has CDR1 SGHTA and CDR2 FQGNSA. Trimming removed 5 bases from V and 3 bases from J, with 11 bases in between. The CDR3 spells CASSPRRNYEQYF. CDR3 DNA: TGTGCCAGCAGCCCCCGACGGAACTACGAGCAGTACTTC. The complete variable domain, with remaining parts taken from reference TRBV7-2 and TRBJ2-7, reads GAGVSQSPSNKVTEKGKDVELRCDPISGHTALYWYRQSLGQGLEFLIYFQGNSAPDKSGLPSDRFSAERTGGSVSTLTIQRTQQEDSAVYLCASSPRRNYEQYFGPGTRLTVT.

The rearrangement links TRBV28 to TRBJ2-5; TRBD2 matches at 12 bases. The CDR3 runs 18 residues. The V gene end was trimmed by 6 bases and the J gene end by 4 bases; junction bases not matched to a gene: 15. Germline CDR1 reads MDHEN; CDR2 reads SYDVKM. DNA of the CDR3: TGTGCCAGCAGCCATCAGACTAGCGGGGGCCCCGACGGAGAGACCCAGTACTTC. Amino acid sequence: CASSHQTSGGPDGETQYF.

This chain joins TRBV2 and TRBJ2-7; D is uncertain. Trimming removed 7 bases at V and 2 bases at J, with 9 bases between. The CDR3 is 12 amino acids. The germline CDR1 and CDR2 sequences are SNHLY and FYNNEI. The CDR3 DNA reads as TGTGCCAGCAAAAGGGATCCCTACGAGCAGTACTTC. Translating it yields CASKRDPYEQYF.

This rearrangement joins TRBV27 to TRBJ2-5; 8 nucleotides align to TRBD2. V shed 4 bases, J shed 1 base, and the junction held 8 bases outside the gene matches. Per germline, CDR1 MNHEY and CDR2 SMNVEV (reference sequence). The length of the CDR3 is 16 residues. For the CDR3, the DNA is TGTGCCAGCAGTTCGGGGACTAGACCACCCCAAGAGACCCAGTACTTC. Protein: CASSSGTRPPQETQYF.

The genes are TRBV5-1 and TRBJ1-2; D gene unclear. CDR1 and CDR2 from the germline V gene are SGHRS and YFSETQ. This CDR3 contains 13 residues. Trimming took off 2 bases at V and 6 bases at J, with 11 bases between the two ends. The CDR3 DNA follows: TGCGCCAGCAGCTTAACAACGATGGATGGCTACACCTTC. Its protein is CASSLTTMDGYTF.

This chain uses TRBV27 with TRBJ1-5; TRBD1 matches 7 bases. The CDR3 has 16 amino acids. Per germline, CDR1 MNHEY and CDR2 SMNVEV (reference sequence). The V gene end was trimmed by 2 bases and the J gene end by 3 bases; junction bases not matched to a gene: 7. The CDR3, as DNA: TGTGCCAGCAGTTTAACCCAGGGGGTAGTCAATCAGCCCCAGCATTTT. This sequence encodes CASSLTQGVVNQPQHF.

The chain links TRBV2 to TRBJ2-1, with D perhaps TRBD2 (5 bases). V was trimmed by 4 bases and J by 6 bases, leaving 13 bases between them. This CDR3 has 14 amino acids. Germline CDR1 and CDR2: SNHLY and FYNNEI. The CDR3 loop reads CASSVPGWGNEQFF. DNA of the CDR3: TGTGCCAGCAGTGTTCCGGGGTGGGGCAATGAGCAGTTCTTC.